The entry that follows covers one T cell receptor (beta chain) sequence. UMIs that included a 6-nucleotide sample barcode were added by template switching, which took place during cDNA synthesis. No DNA is given; TCRdb re-called the 5' RACE reads and lists each CDR3 protein once. The listing contains 440,000 or so distinct CDR3 sequences. The sample belongs to a study of monozygotic twins with inflammatory bowel disease. Germline V gene sequence: CDR1 SGHRS, CDR2 YFSETQ. The CDR3 loop spans 13 amino acids. The chain uses TRBV5-1 and TRBJ1-4. This TCR was recovered from a human donor with ulcerative colitis or Crohn's disease, or a healthy co-twin of an affected twin (not recorded which). Sequences were obtained from blood. The CDR3 loop is CASSYGQDEKLFF.